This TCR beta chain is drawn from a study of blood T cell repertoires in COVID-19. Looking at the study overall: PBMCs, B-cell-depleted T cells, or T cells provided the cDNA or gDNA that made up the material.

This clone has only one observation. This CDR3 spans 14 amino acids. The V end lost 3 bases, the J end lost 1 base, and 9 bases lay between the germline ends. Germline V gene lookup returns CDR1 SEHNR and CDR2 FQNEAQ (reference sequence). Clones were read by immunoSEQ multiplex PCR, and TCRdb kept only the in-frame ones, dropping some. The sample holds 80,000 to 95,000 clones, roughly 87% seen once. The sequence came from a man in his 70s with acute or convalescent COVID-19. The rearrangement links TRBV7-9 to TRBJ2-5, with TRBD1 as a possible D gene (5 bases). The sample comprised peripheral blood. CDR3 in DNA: TGTGCCAGCAGCTTCAAGACAGCCCAAGAGACCCAGTACTTC. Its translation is CASSFKTAQETQYF.